These 32 T cell receptor beta chains share one sample of origin, sequenced in a study of Graves' ophthalmopathy and Graves' hyperthyroidism. RNA transcripts were the template, and TCR beta CDR3 regions were amplified from them. RT-PCR in the first round used HTBI primers; a second-round multiplex PCR followed. TCRdb ran MiXCR on the multiplex PCR reads and lists one entry per CDR3 protein. The sample shows just over 400,000 distinct CDR3 sequences, approximately 21% of them seen only once. Sequencing was performed on peripheral blood. Receptor source: a young woman with stable Graves' hyperthyroidism.

The sample holds many counts of this clonotype. The chain recombines TRBV30 with TRBJ1-5; 7 positions match TRBD1. The germline CDR1 and CDR2 sequences are GTSNPN and SVGIG (reference sequence). This CDR3 is built from 13 residues. The V segment lost 6 bases and the J segment 4 bases; nucleotides outside the gene matches: 6. CDR3 DNA: TGTGCCTGTGATAGGGGGCAGAATCAGCCCCAGCATTTT. Protein: CACDRGQNQPQHF. Supplemented by reference TRBV30 and TRBJ1-5, the full variable domain reads SQTIHQWPATLVQPVGSPLSLECTVEGTSNPNLYWYRQAAGRGLQLLFYSVGIGQISSEVPQNLSASRPQDRQFILSSKKLLLSDSGFYLCACDRGQNQPQHFGDGTRLSIL.

J is TRBJ1-2 and V is TRBV6-1; a possible D gene is TRBD1 (5 bases). The germline V gene encodes CDR1 MNHNS and CDR2 SASEGT. Trimming removed 5 bases at V and 4 bases at J, with 11 bases between. CDR3 length equals 13 residues. DNA for the CDR3: TGTGCCAGCAGTATGGACATAACCTATGGCTACACCTTC. This translates into CASSMDITYGYTF.

The V gene is TRBV10-3, the J gene TRBJ1-2, with a tentative D call TRBD1 (5 bases). The CDR3 contains 15 residues. The germline V gene has CDR1 ENHRY and CDR2 SYGVKD. Trimming removed 2 bases at V and 3 bases at J, with 13 bases between. The CDR3 nucleotides read TGTGCCATCAGTGAGCTCGGGGGGATATACTATGGCTACACCTTC. Amino acid sequence: CAISELGGIYYGYTF.

This clonotype appeared many times. The chain is built from TRBV12-3 or TRBV12-4 and TRBJ1-3; a possible D gene is TRBD1 (5 bases). V was shortened by 3 bases and J by 2 bases, with 8 bases between the two germline ends. The CDR3 loop spans 14 amino acids. CDR3 sequence (DNA): TGTGCCAGCAGTTTTGGGACGACTGGAAACACCATATATTTT. This encodes CASSFGTTGNTIYF.

The table lists this clonotype with a few counts. This sequence joins TRBV20-1 and TRBJ2-7; 10 positions agree with TRBD1. CDR3 length: 13 amino acids. Germline loops: CDR1 DFQATT, CDR2 SNEGSKA (reference sequence). The V segment lost 6 bases and the J segment 3 bases; nucleotides outside the gene matches: 5. The CDR3 reads CSAKDRGDYEQYF. The CDR3 bases are TGCAGTGCCAAGGACAGGGGGGACTACGAGCAGTACTTC.

This clonotype appeared many times. CDR3 protein: CASSQVRRKETQYF. The CDR3 DNA reads as TGTGCCAGCAGCCAAGTCAGAAGAAAAGAGACCCAGTACTTC. This rearrangement joins TRBV3-1 to TRBJ2-5; no reliable D call. Germline CDR1 reads LGHDT; CDR2 reads YNNKEL (reference sequence). Between the trimmed V and J ends, which lost 1 base and 3 bases, there was a span of 9 bases. The CDR3 sequence is 14 residues long.

This clonotype showed up many times. This sequence joins TRBV10-3 and TRBJ1-1; possible D gene TRBD1, 5 bases. V dropped 6 bases and J dropped 6 bases, with 14 bases sitting between them. The CDR3 consists of 13 residues. The germline V gene has CDR1 ENHRY and CDR2 SYGVKD. The CDR3 region has the DNA TGTGCCATCAGCCTGACAGTTGGAGCTGAAGCTTTCTTT. It yields the protein CAISLTVGAEAFF.

In this sample, this clonotype turned up a few times. The CDR3 DNA sequence: TGTGCCAGCAGCTTACAGAATAATTCACCCCTCCACTTT. Amino acid sequence: CASSLQNNSPLHF. This sequence joins TRBV11-2 and TRBJ1-6; D remains unclear. The ends were cut back, 2 bases at V and 5 bases at J, with 4 bases in the middle. The CDR3 sequence is 13 residues long. Germline lookup yields CDR1 SGHAT and CDR2 FQNNGV. The variable domain in full, with the rest retrieved from reference TRBV11-2 and TRBJ1-6, is EAGVAQSPRYKIIEKRQSVAFWCNPISGHATLYWYQQILGQGPKLLIQFQNNGVVDDSQLPKDRFSAERLKGVDSTLKIQPAKLEDSAVYLCASSLQNNSPLHFGNGTRLTVT.

This chain connects TRBV11-2 to TRBJ1-5; no clear D. V lost 0 bases, J lost 7 bases, and 13 bases lay in between. The CDR3 has 15 residues. Germline CDR1 SGHAT, CDR2 FQNNGV. The CDR3 region is CASSLDPGVRQPQHF. The CDR3 DNA is TGTGCCAGCAGCTTAGATCCGGGCGTGAGGCAGCCCCAGCATTTT.

To note about this clonotype: Since the CDR3 does not end with the conserved phenylalanine or tryptophan, this likely comes from a read error. It is unclear where the CDR3 begins or ends on the DNA, so no DNA is shown, and the CDR3 is as TCRdb lists it. The chain uses TRBV7-8 and TRBJ2-2; the D call in the table, TRBD2, was not verified against the DNA. Germline CDR1 reads SGHVS; CDR2 reads FQNEAQ. Both ends counted, the CDR3 spans 16 residues. The CDR3 reads CASSHLASGNTGELLL.

As for this clonotype: At one end, the junction sequence differs from germline, possibly due to a read error. J is TRBJ2-7 and V is TRBV27; no definite D call. The germline V gene has CDR1 MNHEY and CDR2 SMNVEV (reference sequence). The CDR3 spans 15 residues. CDR3 nucleotides: TGTGCCAGCAAACAAAAGGGTATCCGAGGCTACGGGCAGTACTTC. Residues: CASKQKGIRGYGQYF.

There are many counts of this clonotype. V usage is TRBV7-9 and J usage is TRBJ1-1; D is unclear. V lost 5 bases to trimming and J lost 4 bases, with 17 bases between them. The CDR3 contains 15 residues. Germline V gene data show CDR1 as SEHNR and CDR2 as FQNEAQ (reference sequence). For the CDR3, the DNA is TGTGCCAGCAGCCAGATTACCGGGTCGGGCACTGAAGCTTTCTTT. Its translation is CASSQITGSGTEAFF.

This clonotype was recorded at least ten times. The gene calls are TRBV28 and TRBJ2-7; D not resolved. The germline V and J ends were trimmed by 1 base and 2 bases, with 9 bases remaining between them. The CDR3 extends over 14 amino acids. Looked up from germline, CDR1 is MDHEN and CDR2 is SYDVKM. Written as DNA, the CDR3 is TGTGCCAGCAGTTTATCCGGGCAGACCTACGAGCAGTACTTC. Its protein product is CASSLSGQTYEQYF.

This clonotype was recorded at least ten times. The chain uses TRBV10-3 and TRBJ2-5, with 8 bases fitting TRBD2. After removal of 4 bases from V and 0 bases from J, the junction contained 4 bases not matched to a gene. The germline CDR1 and CDR2 sequences are ENHRY and SYGVKD. The CDR3 sequence is 15 residues long. CDR3 region: CAISASGHNQETQYF. CDR3 DNA: TGTGCCATCAGTGCTAGCGGGCATAACCAAGAGACCCAGTACTTC.

This clonotype was found a few times. This chain links TRBV4-1 with TRBJ1-1; no definite D call. Trimming cost V 3 bases and J 5 bases, with 13 bases left between them. The CDR3 loop spans 14 amino acids. Germline CDR1 and CDR2: MGHRA and YSYEKL. The CDR3 region has the DNA TGCGCCAGCAGCCAGCGGGAGCTGGGGACTGAAGCTTTCTTT. Translation gives CASSQRELGTEAFF.

This clonotype was counted at least ten times. The CDR3 bases are TGTGCCAGCAGCCAAGATTCACCCCTCCACTTT. Translated: CASSQDSPLHF. The V gene is TRBV3-1, the J gene TRBJ1-6; no definite D call. Germline V gene lookup returns CDR1 LGHDT and CDR2 YNNKEL (reference sequence). The CDR3 spans 11 residues. The ends were cut back, 0 bases at V and 9 bases at J, with 0 bases in the middle.

This clonotype was observed once. The chain couples TRBV11-3 to TRBJ2-7; weak D call: TRBD1 (6 bases). Trimming left V 5 bases short and J 2 bases short, with 13 bases between. The CDR3 extends over 14 amino acids. Per germline, CDR1 SGHNT and CDR2 YENEEA. The CDR3 sequence is CASSPSQGPYEQYF. The CDR3 coding sequence is TGTGCCAGCAGCCCCTCACAGGGCCCCTACGAGCAGTACTTC.

This clonotype appeared many times. A read error may produce the germline difference seen at one junction end. The chain employs TRBV7-7 and TRBJ2-5; either TRBD1 or TRBD2 may fit D (5 bases each). Germline loops: CDR1 SSHAT, CDR2 FNYEAQ (reference sequence). This CDR3 is built from 15 residues. The chain's CDR3 is CASSSGLGAQETQYF. The CDR3 bases are TGTGCTAGCAGTTCGGGCCTCGGGGCCCAAGAGACCCAGTACTTC.

The genes are TRBV4-1 and TRBJ1-5; unclear D gene. The length of the CDR3 is 16 residues. V was clipped by 5 bases and J by 6 bases, with 20 bases between them. The germline V gene encodes CDR1 MGHRA and CDR2 YSYEKL. The DNA for the CDR3 is TGCGCCAGCAGCTCCCCCCTTACCGCGTCAAGTCAGCCCCAGCATTTT. Its protein product is CASSSPLTASSQPQHF.

This clonotype was observed at least ten times. This chain uses TRBV28 with TRBJ2-7; 9 bases align to TRBD1. Germline CDR1 is MDHEN and CDR2 is SYDVKM. Trimming cost V 3 bases and J 1 base; bases outside gene matches: 7. The CDR3 is 16 amino acids. In DNA form, the CDR3 reads TGTGCCAGCAGTTTGAGGGACAGGGACCCATCCTACGAGCAGTACTTC. Encoded protein: CASSLRDRDPSYEQYF.

This clonotype was counted many times. The rearrangement joins TRBV19 to TRBJ1-5; TRBD1 aligns across 10 bases. The ends lost 4 bases at V and 7 bases at J; junction bases unmatched: 13. The CDR3 length is 17 residues. CDR1 and CDR2 from the germline V gene are LNHDA and SQIVND (reference sequence). Here the CDR3 DNA reads TGTGCCAGTAGTAAACCCGGGACAGGGGTTTCAGGGCAGCCCCAGCATTTT. Residues: CASSKPGTGVSGQPQHF. The whole variable domain, remainder taken from reference TRBV19 and TRBJ1-5, is DGGITQSPKYLFRKEGQNVTLSCEQNLNHDAMYWYRQDPGQGLRLIYYSQIVNDFQKGDIAEGYSVSREKKESFPLTVTSAQKNPTAFYLCASSKPGTGVSGQPQHFGDGTRLSIL.

This chain joins TRBV6-1 and TRBJ1-2; 9 bases map to TRBD1. V shed 3 bases, J shed 7 bases, and the junction held 3 bases outside the gene matches. The CDR3 spans 13 residues. Germline V gene data show CDR1 as MNHNS and CDR2 as SASEGT. The CDR3 DNA is TGTGCCAGCAGTGATGGGGACAGGGTTGGCTACACCTTC. Translation gives CASSDGDRVGYTF.

This clonotype showed up many times. The CDR3: CASMSEGASNQPQHF. CDR3 nucleotide sequence: TGTGCCAGCATGTCTGAGGGGGCGAGCAATCAGCCCCAGCATTTT. The chain has TRBV2 and TRBJ1-5, with 7 bases lining up with TRBD1. Germline CDR1 SNHLY, CDR2 FYNNEI. The CDR3 extends over 15 amino acids. J was trimmed by 1 base and V by 7 bases; bases with no gene match: 7.

Of note for this clonotype: Compared with germline, one end of the junction differs, possibly owing to a read error. The chain recombines TRBV7-2 with TRBJ2-4, with 7 positions matching TRBD2. Germline V CDR1 and CDR2: SGHTA, FQGNSA. The CDR3 length is 16 residues. CDR3 loop: CASSLRLALAKNIKYF. CDR3 coding DNA: TGTGCCAGCAGCTTGCGACTAGCTCTAGCCAAAAACATTAAGTACTTC.

The chain joins TRBV19 to TRBJ1-1; the D gene is possibly TRBD1 (5 bases). V was clipped by 0 bases and J by 1 base, with 9 bases between them. This CDR3 has 15 amino acids. Germline V lookup: CDR1 LNHDA, CDR2 SQIVND (reference sequence). CDR3 residues: CASSIDPGPNTEAFF. In nucleotides, the CDR3 is TGTGCCAGTAGTATAGATCCAGGGCCGAACACTGAAGCTTTCTTT.

As for this clonotype: A much larger clone lies one base from this, so it may be a read error. The chain employs TRBV9 and TRBJ2-2, with no clear D. CDR1 and CDR2 (germline): SGDLS, YYNGEE. The CDR3 totals 15 residues. The CDR3 loop reads CDSSVADRNTGELFF. The CDR3 DNA reads TGTGACAGCAGCGTCGCGGATCGGAACACCGGGGAGCTGTTTTTT.

This clonotype was recorded at least ten times. J is TRBJ1-2 and V is TRBV19; D possibly corresponds to TRBD1 (6 bases). Trimming removed 2 bases at V and 0 bases at J, with 16 bases between. Germline-derived CDR1 and CDR2 are LNHDA and SQIVND (reference sequence). The CDR3 length is 17 residues. The CDR3 is CASSIKGQGQANYGYTF. The CDR3 DNA follows: TGTGCCAGTAGTATAAAGGGACAAGGCCAAGCTAACTATGGCTACACCTTC.

This clonotype appeared many times. V usage is TRBV2 and J usage is TRBJ2-2; D is unresolved. Germline CDR1 SNHLY, CDR2 FYNNEI. Trimming cost V 2 bases and J 2 bases, with 9 bases left between them. The CDR3 contains 15 residues. For the CDR3, the DNA is TGTGCCAGCAGTGAACGCCGGTATAACACCGGGGAGCTGTTTTTT. Protein: CASSERRYNTGELFF. Together with reference TRBV2 and TRBJ2-2, the CDR3 gives the full variable domain: EPEVTQTPSHQVTQMGQEVILRCVPISNHLYFYWYRQILGQKVEFLVSFYNNEISEKSEIFDDQFSVERPDGSNFTLKIRSTKLEDSAMYFCASSERRYNTGELFFGEGSRLTVL.

This clonotype turned up a few times. V and J are TRBV29-1 and TRBJ2-2; TRBD2 matches at 12 bases. The CDR3 runs to 15 residues. Germline CDR1 reads SQVTM; CDR2 reads ANQGSEA. V lost 5 bases and J lost 2; bases outside the gene matches: 3. The chain's CDR3 is CSVTTSGGNTGELFF. The DNA of the CDR3 is TGCAGCGTTACGACTAGCGGGGGAAACACCGGGGAGCTGTTTTTT.

This clonotype was observed at least ten times. Relative to the germline gene, one junction end is altered; a read error may explain this. This chain connects TRBV28 to TRBJ2-4, with D tentatively TRBD1 or TRBD2 (6 bases each). There are 18 residues in the CDR3. The germline CDR1 and CDR2 sequences are MDHEN and SYDVKM. The CDR3 is CASSLSSGGHGAKNIKYF. DNA for the CDR3: TGTGCCAGCAGTTTATCTTCCGGGGGACATGGAGCCAAAAACATTAAGTACTTC.

In its sample, this clonotype was seen many times. This chain links TRBV28 with TRBJ1-2, with no clear D. The CDR3 has 13 amino acids. Germline loops: CDR1 MDHEN, CDR2 SYDVKM. The ends were cut back, 4 bases at V and 8 bases at J, with 14 bases in the middle. The CDR3 DNA follows: TGTGCCAGCAGTTCCTCCGCCGAATTGGGCTACACCTTC. Encoded protein: CASSSSAELGYTF.

This clonotype was detected ten times or more. V usage is TRBV7-2 and J usage is TRBJ2-7; 9 bases match TRBD2. There are 15 residues in the CDR3. Losses at the gene ends were 5 bases for V and 2 bases for J; bases not matched to a gene: 7. Germline values: CDR1 SGHTA, CDR2 FQGNSA. CDR3 in DNA: TGTGCCAGCAGCCTTCTTAGCGGGAGCACCTACGAGCAGTACTTC. It specifies CASSLLSGSTYEQYF.